Listed below are T cell receptor beta chains from one sample, sequenced in a study of post-analysis software for immune sequencing data. TCRdb re-called the PCR reads with MiXCR, one entry per CDR3 protein. The sample yields hundreds of thousands of distinct CDR3 sequences, roughly 30% seen once. Material for sequencing was blood. These receptors came from a girl between 5 and 17 years old with multiple sclerosis. Each CDR3 is given with its conserved first and last residue. The D gene is left open where the match is weak. For some rows the clone size is stated as once, few or many, or as a class when expanded; others skip it.

clone_size,j_call,v_call,d_call,cdr3_aa,cdr3_nt
-,TRBJ2-2,TRBV29-1,-,CSAGTQGDTGELFF,TGCAGCGCCGGGACCCAAGGGGACACCGGGGAGCTGTTTTTT
few,TRBJ1-5,TRBV5-1,-,CASSLNAATGKNQPQHF,TGCGCCAGCAGCTTGAATGCCGCGACAGGAAAGAATCAGCCCCAGCATTTT
few,TRBJ2-5,TRBV9,TRBD1,CASSAATGGMETQYF,TGTGCCAGCAGCGCGGCGACAGGGGGGATGGAGACCCAGTACTTC
-,TRBJ2-1,TRBV6-5,-,CASNHGVPAGYNEQFF,TGTGCCAGCAACCACGGGGTCCCCGCGGGGTACAATGAGCAGTTCTTC
-,TRBJ2-3,TRBV18,-,CASSPRVQGVTQYF,TGTGCCAGCTCACCTCGCGTGCAGGGCGTTACGCAGTATTTT
-,TRBJ2-3,TRBV7-9,-,CASSFRTGDAQYF,TGTGCCAGCAGCTTTAGAACGGGAGATGCGCAGTATTTT
few,TRBJ2-7,TRBV20-1,-,CSARGWAGRPYEQYF,TGCAGTGCTAGAGGTTGGGCGGGGCGGCCCTACGAGCAGTACTTC
few,TRBJ2-1,TRBV7-7,TRBD2,CASSLLAGGSSYNEQFF,TGTGCCAGCAGCTTACTAGCGGGGGGGAGCTCCTACAATGAGCAGTTCTTC
-,TRBJ2-2,TRBV20-1,TRBD1,CSARKTGIYTGELFF,TGCAGTGCTAGAAAGACAGGGATTTACACCGGGGAGCTGTTTTTT
-,TRBJ2-1,TRBV9,TRBD2,CASSLQTASGEYNEQFF,TGTGCCAGCAGCCTCCAGACGGCTAGCGGGGAGTACAATGAGCAGTTCTTC
-,TRBJ2-1,TRBV7-9,-,CASSLAFRGIVEQFF,TGTGCCAGCAGCTTAGCGTTTAGGGGAATAGTTGAGCAGTTCTTC
few,TRBJ2-3,TRBV7-2,-,CASSFPSDTQYF,TGTGCCAGCAGCTTCCCATCGGATACGCAGTATTTT
-,TRBJ2-7,TRBV20-1,-,CSARPQDAVSDEQYF,TGCAGTGCTAGACCCCAGGATGCGGTTTCGGACGAGCAGTACTTC
-,TRBJ2-1,TRBV28,TRBD2,CASSPNPGGLNEQFF,TGTGCCAGCAGTCCAAACCCGGGGGGTTTAAATGAGCAGTTCTTC
-,TRBJ2-4,TRBV18,TRBD2,CASSPGTSGSAQYF,TGTGCCAGCTCACCCGGGACTAGCGGGAGTGCGCAGTACTTC
-,TRBJ2-5,TRBV5-5,TRBD2,CACSGWTSGEETQYF,TGTGCCTGCAGCGGATGGACTAGCGGGGAAGAGACCCAGTACTTC
few,TRBJ2-3,TRBV6-2/TRBV6-3,-,CASSTGKQITDTQYF,TGTGCCAGCAGCACCGGGAAACAAATTACAGATACGCAGTATTTT
few,TRBJ2-3,TRBV7-2,TRBD2,CASSQTLSGDTDTQYF,TGTGCCAGCAGCCAGACCCTTAGCGGGGACACAGATACGCAGTATTTT
-,TRBJ2-7,TRBV25-1,TRBD2,CASSEVSSGCYEQYF,TGTGCCAGCAGTGAGGTCTCTAGCGGCTGCTACGAGCAGTACTTC
-,TRBJ1-2,TRBV7-2,-,CASSEDTLRYTF,TGTGCCAGCAGCGAGGACACCCTGCGCTACACCTTC
-,TRBJ2-7,TRBV6-1,-,CASREGASNYYEQYF,TGTGCCAGCAGGGAGGGGGCATCCAACTACTACGAGCAGTACTTC
many,TRBJ2-5,TRBV6-6,TRBD1,CASQTRGSLETQYF,TGTGCCAGCCAAACCAGGGGGTCCTTAGAGACCCAGTACTTC
-,TRBJ2-5,TRBV3-1,-,CASSQASTRETQYF,TGTGCCAGCAGCCAAGCTTCAACAAGGGAGACCCAGTACTTC
-,TRBJ2-3,TRBV15,TRBD1,CATSRESGQGWDTQYF,TGTGCCACCAGCAGAGAGTCCGGACAGGGGTGGGATACGCAGTATTTT
few,TRBJ2-1,TRBV7-2,TRBD1,CASSLAGTGGFNEQFF,TGTGCCAGCAGCTTAGCCGGGACAGGGGGCTTTAATGAGCAGTTCTTC
-,TRBJ2-7,TRBV28,TRBD2,CASRSGRVYEQYF,TGTGCCAGCAGGTCAGGGAGGGTATACGAGCAGTACTTC
-,TRBJ2-4,TRBV29-1,TRBD1,CSAGTGDAKNIQYF,TGCAGCGCCGGGACAGGGGACGCCAAAAACATTCAGTACTTC
few,TRBJ2-1,TRBV5-1,TRBD2,CASSSSGAIGNEQFF,TGCGCCAGCAGTTCTAGCGGGGCCATAGGGAATGAGCAGTTCTTC
-,TRBJ2-1,TRBV7-6,TRBD2,CASSKRLAPSYNEQFF,TGTGCCAGCAGCAAAAGACTAGCGCCCTCCTACAATGAGCAGTTCTTC
few,TRBJ2-1,TRBV4-2,-,CASGVTQRDEQFF,TGTGCCAGCGGGGTGACCCAAAGGGATGAGCAGTTCTTC
-,TRBJ1-1,TRBV20-1,-,CSARDAARRRPLPEAFF,TGCAGTGCTAGAGATGCCGCTCGGCGGCGACCTTTGCCTGAAGCTTTCTTT
-,TRBJ2-7,TRBV7-2,TRBD2,CASSSGLAGALSYNEQYF,TGTGCCAGCAGCTCCGGACTAGCGGGGGCTCTGTCCTACAATGAGCAGTACTTC
-,TRBJ2-3,TRBV27,-,CASSLSGRGYDTQYF,TGTGCCAGCAGTTTATCTGGCAGGGGCTACGATACGCAGTATTTT
-,TRBJ2-3,TRBV20-1,-,CSARDLSSTDTQYF,TGCAGTGCTAGAGATCTCTCTAGCACAGATACGCAGTATTTT
-,TRBJ2-1,TRBV11-2,-,CASSLPGGRNEQFF,TGTGCCAGCAGCTTACCAGGGGGGCGTAATGAGCAGTTCTTC
-,TRBJ2-7,TRBV6-2/TRBV6-3,TRBD2,CASSFRLAGVSRRSYEQYF,TGTGCCAGCAGTTTCCGACTAGCGGGAGTTTCTCGGCGAAGTTACGAGCAGTACTTC
-,TRBJ2-1,TRBV19,-,CASSIGAGLSNEQFF,TGTGCCAGTAGTATTGGGGCAGGGCTCTCCAATGAGCAGTTCTTC
-,TRBJ2-5,TRBV12-3/TRBV12-4,TRBD2,CASSFSSGRAAQETQYF,TGTGCCAGCAGTTTCTCGAGCGGGAGGGCCGCCCAAGAGACCCAGTACTTC
many,TRBJ2-5,TRBV7-2,TRBD2,CASSLSSSGGAGETQYF,TGTGCCAGCAGCTTAAGCTCTAGCGGGGGGGCCGGGGAGACCCAGTACTTC
-,TRBJ2-7,TRBV7-2,-,CASSLLAGSINEQYF,TGTGCCAGCAGCTTATTAGCCGGGAGTATCAACGAGCAGTACTTC
-,TRBJ2-7,TRBV11-2,-,CASSSLGGGLGRPYEQYF,TGTGCCAGCAGCTCCCTCGGAGGGGGGCTTGGGAGACCCTACGAGCAGTACTTC
-,TRBJ2-5,TRBV7-6,-,CASSLPMGRGEQYF,TGTGCCAGCAGCTTACCGATGGGACGGGGTGAGCAGTACTTC
-,TRBJ1-6,TRBV10-3,-,CAISMAREDSPLHF,TGTGCCATCAGCATGGCCCGAGAGGATTCACCCCTCCACTTT
-,TRBJ1-1,TRBV6-5,TRBD1,CAGSRGQVREAFF,TGTGCCGGCAGCCGCGGACAGGTGAGGGAAGCTTTCTTT
once,TRBJ2-5,TRBV25-1,-,CASSEYSGVKETQYF,TGTGCCAGCAGTGAATATTCAGGGGTGAAAGAGACCCAGTACTTC
-,TRBJ2-3,TRBV27,-,CASSLSGSADTQYF,TGTGCCAGCAGTTTATCTGGGAGCGCAGATACGCAGTATTTT
-,TRBJ2-7,TRBV5-1,-,CASSLGHNYEQYF,TGCGCCAGCAGCTTGGGACACAACTACGAGCAGTACTTC
-,TRBJ2-1,TRBV29-1,TRBD2,CSAGLAAHNEQLF,TGCAGCGCGGGACTAGCGGCCCACAATGAGCAGTTGTTC
few,TRBJ2-5,TRBV28,TRBD2,CATERGGGETQYF,TGTGCCACTGAGAGAGGCGGGGGAGAGACCCAGTACTTC
few,TRBJ2-2,TRBV2,-,CASSELASAGELFF,TGTGCCAGCAGCGAACTAGCTTCCGCCGGGGAGCTGTTTTTT
-,TRBJ1-4,TRBV5-6,TRBD1,CASSLFGTDNEKLFF,TGTGCCAGCAGCCTTTTCGGGACAGACAATGAAAAACTGTTTTTT
-,TRBJ1-2,TRBV28,-,CASSVSQYYSYTF,TGTGCCAGCAGTGTCAGCCAGTACTATAGCTACACCTTC
-,TRBJ2-1,TRBV2,TRBD2,CASSEAWITPRAGGFSNEQFF,TGTGCCAGCAGTGAAGCTTGGATTACACCCCGAGCGGGGGGGTTTTCCAATGAGCAGTTCTTC
-,TRBJ1-5,TRBV6-2/TRBV6-3,-,CASRANPLSNQPQHF,TGTGCCAGCAGGGCCAACCCTTTGAGCAATCAGCCCCAGCATTTT
few,TRBJ2-5,TRBV7-7,-,CASSPRGLEETQYF,TGTGCCAGCAGCCCTCGGGGCCTAGAAGAGACCCAGTACTTC
-,TRBJ2-5,TRBV20-1,-,CSAVDWATQYF,TGCAGTGCGGTCGACTGGGCGACCCAGTACTTC
-,TRBJ1-1,TRBV6-5,-,CASSSWDGREAFF,TGTGCCAGCAGTTCCTGGGACGGAAGAGAAGCTTTCTTT
-,TRBJ2-1,TRBV6-6,-,CASSYRHGYNEQFF,TGTGCCAGCAGTTATCGACACGGCTACAATGAGCAGTTCTTC
-,TRBJ1-4,TRBV25-1,-,CASSESQGGIDTEKLFF,TGTGCCAGCAGTGAATCCCAGGGCGGTATAGACACGGAAAAACTGTTTTTT